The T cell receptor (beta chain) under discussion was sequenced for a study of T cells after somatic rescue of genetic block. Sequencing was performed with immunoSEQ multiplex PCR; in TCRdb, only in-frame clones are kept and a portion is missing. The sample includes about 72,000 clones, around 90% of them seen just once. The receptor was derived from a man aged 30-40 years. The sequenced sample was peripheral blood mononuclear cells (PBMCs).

CDR3 in DNA: TGTGCCTGGAGTCAGGGTCCAGATGAAAAACTGTTTTTT. Its protein product is CAWSQGPDEKLFF. V gene TRBV30 combines with J gene TRBJ1-4; perhaps TRBD1 as D (5 bases). V was trimmed by 2 bases and J by 6 bases, leaving 10 bases between them. CDR1 and CDR2 from the germline V gene are GTSNPN and SVGIG (reference sequence). The CDR3 covers 13 residues. The full variable domain, its missing parts supplied by reference TRBV30 and TRBJ1-4, is SQTIHQWPATLVQPVGSPLSLECTVEGTSNPNLYWYRQAAGRGLQLLFYSVGIGQISSEVPQNLSASRPQDRQFILSSKKLLLSDSGFYLCAWSQGPDEKLFFGSGTQLSVL.